These 21 T cell receptor beta chains share one sample of origin, sequenced in a study of naive and memory T cell subsets (dated by TCRdb to the late 2010s). Libraries were built with UMI-ligation and nested PCR. Sequenced on an Illumina MiSeq. The beta constant-region primer was an equimolar mix of two oligonucleotides covering both TRBC1 and TRBC2. TCRdb reprocessed the public reads (quality trimming at Q25 with fastp, clone calling with MiXCR) and kept in-frame beta chains. Rows with one shared CDR3 protein collapse into an entry with the most common genes and DNA. For this sample there are 140,000 to 150,000 distinct CDR3 sequences; about a sixth appear just once. The ten largest clones add up to about 0.14% of the sample. The sample was naive CD4+ T cells from blood. According to the study, the label for this sample's cell subset or site signals: naive T cells, CD45RA high CD27+. The receptors originated from a human donor in good health.

This clonotype was picked up a small number of times. The genes are TRBV29-1 and TRBJ2-3; a possible D gene is TRBD1 (5 bases). Germline assignment: CDR1 SQVTM and CDR2 ANQGSEA. Trimming removed 3 bases at V and 1 base at J, with 8 bases between. The CDR3 is 13 amino acids. The CDR3 is CSVDRVGTDTQYF. The DNA of the CDR3 is TGCAGCGTTGACAGGGTGGGCACAGATACGCAGTATTTT.

Only a few counts were recorded for this clonotype. The chain couples TRBV12-3 or TRBV12-4 to TRBJ1-1, with D hard to call. The V end lost 0 bases, the J end lost 3 bases, and 8 bases lay between the germline ends. CDR3 length: 14 residues. In DNA, the CDR3 is TGTGCCAGCAGTTTAGCGAGCACCGACACTGAAGCTTTCTTT. This sequence encodes CASSLASTDTEAFF.

V is TRBV29-1 and J is TRBJ2-2, with D tentatively TRBD1 or TRBD2 (5 bases each). Germline V CDR1 and CDR2: SQVTM, ANQGSEA. V gave up 6 bases and J gave up 4 bases, with 15 bases separating them. The CDR3 spans 14 residues. The CDR3 spells CSVGPGTATGELFF. The CDR3 nucleotides are TGCAGCGTAGGGCCCGGGACGGCCACCGGGGAGCTGTTTTTT.

This chain links TRBV10-3 with TRBJ2-1; 15 nucleotides line up with TRBD2. The CDR3 contains 17 residues. Germline trimming cut 6 bases from V and 8 bases from J; bases unmatched to any gene: 11. Looked up from germline, CDR1 is ENHRY and CDR2 is SYGVKD. CDR3 nucleotides: TGTGCCATCAGGGGGACTAGCGGGAGGCTTAGTACCCATGAGCAGTTCTTC. Its protein product is CAIRGTSGRLSTHEQFF.

This clonotype appeared many times. The DNA of the CDR3 is TGTGCCAGCAGCCAAAGTCCGGGACCATTCTACGAGCAGTACTTC. Translated: CASSQSPGPFYEQYF. The chain employs TRBV3-1 and TRBJ2-7; D tentatively fits TRBD1 or TRBD2 (5 bases each). This CDR3 spans 15 amino acids. Germline lookup yields CDR1 LGHDT and CDR2 YNNKEL (reference sequence). V was trimmed by 2 bases and J by 3 bases, leaving 14 bases between them.

This clonotype was seen a handful of times. The V and J genes are TRBV19 and TRBJ2-3; no clear D. This CDR3 is built from 14 residues. Trimming left V 6 bases short and J 0 bases short, with 10 bases between. Germline V lookup: CDR1 LNHDA, CDR2 SQIVND (reference sequence). The DNA of the CDR3 is TGTGCCAGTAGACTGACTGGGAGCACAGATACGCAGTATTTT. It encodes CASRLTGSTDTQYF.

This clonotype was seen only a few times. The chain is built from TRBV11-2 and TRBJ2-1; 7 nucleotides line up with TRBD2. Germline trimming cut 0 bases from V and 3 bases from J; bases unmatched to any gene: 2. This CDR3 region has 15 residues. From germline, CDR1 is SGHAT and CDR2 FQNNGV. The DNA for the CDR3 is TGTGCCAGCAGCTTAGAGCGGGAGTACTACAATGAGCAGTTCTTC. Its translation is CASSLEREYYNEQFF.

This clonotype was found a few times. This chain uses TRBV5-6 with TRBJ2-7, with D possibly matching TRBD2 (5 bases). V gave up 4 bases and J gave up 2 bases, with 28 bases separating them. The CDR3 consists of 19 residues. Germline lookup yields CDR1 SGHDT and CDR2 YYEEEE. CDR3 sequence (DNA): TGTGCCAGCAGCCATTATTACCTGCCCTTTAGCGAAAGAACCTACGAGCAGTACTTC. As protein: CASSHYYLPFSERTYEQYF.

This clonotype was seen only a few times. The gene calls are TRBV2 and TRBJ2-7; 12 nucleotides match TRBD2. Germline V gives CDR1 SNHLY, CDR2 FYNNEI. The CDR3 is 15 amino acids. The V segment lost 1 base and the J segment 7 bases; nucleotides outside the gene matches: 5. CDR3 DNA: TGTGCCAGCAGTGAAGGGACTAGCGGGGTGTTGGAGCAGTACTTC. This codes for CASSEGTSGVLEQYF.

This chain links TRBV6-2 or TRBV6-3 with TRBJ1-4, with D possibly being TRBD1 (5 bases). Germline V gene data show CDR1 as MNHEY and CDR2 as SVGEGT. Trimming cost V 7 bases and J 7 bases, with 13 bases left between them. This CDR3 has 13 residues. CDR3 residues: CASTEAGGEKLFF. The CDR3 nucleotides are TGTGCCAGCACCGAAGCGGGGGGTGAAAAACTGTTTTTT.

This clonotype was detected only a few times. This chain connects TRBV4-1 to TRBJ2-7, with 9 bases aligning to TRBD1. This CDR3 has 15 amino acids. V lost 4 bases to trimming and J lost 7 bases; unmatched junction nucleotides: 11. Germline-derived CDR1 and CDR2 are MGHRA and YSYEKL. The CDR3 DNA reads as TGCGCCAGCAGCCCCGGACAGGGGCCCTCCCAAGAGCAGTACTTC. This sequence encodes CASSPGQGPSQEQYF.

The chain is built from TRBV30 and TRBJ2-3; 11 positions agree with TRBD1. The CDR3 loop spans 17 amino acids. Germline V lookup: CDR1 GTSNPN, CDR2 SVGIG (reference sequence). The ends lost 0 bases at V and 4 bases at J; junction bases unmatched: 9. The CDR3 DNA reads TGTGCCTGGAGTGTTTCCGGGACAGGGGGTACCGCAGATACGCAGTATTTT. It is translated as CAWSVSGTGGTADTQYF.

The chain combines TRBV6-5 with TRBJ2-5; 7 nucleotides line up with TRBD1. This CDR3 is 14 amino acids long. From germline, CDR1 is MNHEY and CDR2 SVGAGI. The trim removed 5 bases at V and 6 bases at J, leaving 9 bases unmatched. CDR3 loop: CASSVGTVGKTQYF. The CDR3, as DNA: TGTGCCAGCAGTGTAGGGACAGTTGGGAAGACCCAGTACTTC.

This clonotype was picked up a small number of times. This chain connects TRBV24-1 to TRBJ2-1; 11 nucleotides agree with TRBD1. The CDR3 loop spans 16 amino acids. Unmatched junction bases numbered 3, after V lost 0 bases and J lost 6 bases. Looked up from germline, CDR1 is KGHDR and CDR2 is SFDVKD. CDR3 coding DNA: TGTGCCACCAGTGATTTGGGGACAGGGGGTAGCAATGAGCAGTTCTTC. Protein sequence: CATSDLGTGGSNEQFF.

This clonotype was found a few times. V gene TRBV29-1 combines with J gene TRBJ2-1; no clear D. Germline CDR1 reads SQVTM; CDR2 reads ANQGSEA. Trimming removed 6 bases from V and 12 bases from J, with 21 bases in between. This CDR3 has 13 amino acids. CDR3 sequence reads: CSVAVGIDVVQFF. The CDR3 nucleotides read TGCAGCGTGGCGGTAGGGATAGACGTGGTGCAGTTCTTC.

The rearrangement links TRBV6-2 or TRBV6-3 to TRBJ2-7, with D uncertain. CDR3 size: 13 residues. V dropped 7 bases and J dropped 3 bases, with 13 bases sitting between them. Germline CDR1 reads MNHEY; CDR2 reads SVGEGT. CDR3 residues: CASTTSSLYEQYF. The DNA of the CDR3 is TGTGCCAGCACGACCTCTAGTCTCTACGAGCAGTACTTC.

This clonotype showed up just a few times. The CDR3 here is CASSLDDTGTVNTEAFF. The DNA of the CDR3 is TGTGCCAGCAGTTTGGATGACACCGGGACAGTGAACACTGAAGCTTTCTTT. The chain couples TRBV28 to TRBJ1-1, with TRBD1 matching 7 bases. The CDR3 is 17 residues long. With 3 bases clipped from V and 0 bases from J, the junction kept 10 bases outside the gene matches. Germline CDR1 and CDR2: MDHEN and SYDVKM.

In its sample, this clonotype was seen a few times. This chain links TRBV5-1 with TRBJ2-1, with 8 positions matching TRBD2. Germline assignment: CDR1 SGHRS and CDR2 YFSETQ. With 4 bases clipped from V and 6 bases from J, the junction kept 6 bases outside the gene matches. This CDR3 contains 14 residues. CDR3 protein: CASSLQGTSNEQFF. In DNA, the CDR3 is TGCGCCAGCAGCCTCCAGGGGACTAGCAATGAGCAGTTCTTC.

Only a few counts were recorded for this clonotype. The rearrangement joins TRBV10-1 to TRBJ2-6, with D possibly being TRBD1 (5 bases). Germline V gene lookup returns CDR1 WNHNN and CDR2 SYGVQD (reference sequence). V was cut by 3 bases and J by 1 base, with 7 bases left in between. The CDR3 spans 15 residues. The CDR3 region is CASSDPGSGANVLTF. The CDR3 DNA follows: TGCGCCAGCAGTGACCCAGGGTCTGGGGCCAACGTCCTGACTTTC.

This clonotype was observed a few times. This chain connects TRBV6-5 to TRBJ2-7; 7 nucleotides agree with TRBD1. CDR1 is MNHEY and CDR2 is SVGAGI in the germline V gene. The J segment lost 5 bases and the V segment lost 7 bases, leaving 8 bases of the junction unmatched. There are 13 residues in the CDR3. The CDR3 DNA is TGTGCCAGCAACGCAGGGACAGTCAACGAGCAGTACTTC. Its translation is CASNAGTVNEQYF.

This clonotype has a handful of counts. The J gene is TRBJ2-7, the V gene TRBV6-1, with D unclear. CDR3 size: 11 residues. Between the trimmed V and J ends, which lost 10 bases and 5 bases, there was a span of 12 bases. CDR1 is MNHNS, CDR2 SASEGT, per germline. The CDR3 sequence is CATSEFHEQYF. The DNA of the CDR3 is TGTGCCACCTCGGAATTCCACGAGCAGTACTTC.